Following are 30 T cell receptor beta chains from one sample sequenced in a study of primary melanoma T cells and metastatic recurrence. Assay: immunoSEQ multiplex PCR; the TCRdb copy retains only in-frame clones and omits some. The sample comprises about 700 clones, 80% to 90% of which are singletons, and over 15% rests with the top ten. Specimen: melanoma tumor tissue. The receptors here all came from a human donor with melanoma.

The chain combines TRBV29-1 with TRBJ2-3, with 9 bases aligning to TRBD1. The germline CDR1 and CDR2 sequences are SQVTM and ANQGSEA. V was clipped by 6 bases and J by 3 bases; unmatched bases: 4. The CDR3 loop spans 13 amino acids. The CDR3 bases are TGCAGCGTGGAGACAGGGGGGACAGATACGCAGTATTTT. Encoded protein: CSVETGGTDTQYF.

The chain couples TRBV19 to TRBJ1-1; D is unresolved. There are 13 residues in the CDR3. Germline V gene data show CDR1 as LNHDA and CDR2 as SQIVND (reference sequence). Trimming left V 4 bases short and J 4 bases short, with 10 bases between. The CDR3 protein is CASSTLKGTEAFF. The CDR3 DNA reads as TGTGCCAGTAGTACCCTCAAGGGCACTGAAGCTTTCTTT.

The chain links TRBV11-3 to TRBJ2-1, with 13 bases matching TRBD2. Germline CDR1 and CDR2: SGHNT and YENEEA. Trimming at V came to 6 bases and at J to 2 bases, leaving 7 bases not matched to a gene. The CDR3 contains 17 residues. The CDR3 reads CASSFLGLAGAYNEQFF. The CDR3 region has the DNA TGTGCCAGCAGTTTTCTTGGACTAGCGGGGGCCTACAATGAGCAGTTCTTC.

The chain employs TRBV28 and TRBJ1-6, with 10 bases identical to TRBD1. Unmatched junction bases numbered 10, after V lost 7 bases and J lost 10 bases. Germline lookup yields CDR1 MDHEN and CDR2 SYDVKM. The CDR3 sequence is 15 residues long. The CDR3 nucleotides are TGTGCCAGCACCTCACTCGGGACAGGGGTCTCACCCCTCCACTTT. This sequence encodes CASTSLGTGVSPLHF.

Here the CDR3 DNA reads TGCGCCAGCAGAGGACAGGGGGCGAACACTGAAGCTTTCTTT. Translated, it gives CASRGQGANTEAFF. V usage is TRBV10-2 and J usage is TRBJ1-1; TRBD1 matches at 11 bases. The V and J ends lost 6 bases and 1 base, in that order; junction bases with no gene match: 1. The CDR3 sequence is 14 residues long. Germline V CDR1 and CDR2: WSHSY, SAAADI.

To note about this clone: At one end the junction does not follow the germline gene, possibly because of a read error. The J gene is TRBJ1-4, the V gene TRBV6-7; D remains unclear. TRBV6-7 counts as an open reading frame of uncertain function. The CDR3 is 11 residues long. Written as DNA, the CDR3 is TGTGCCATCAGTGAGTCACGGAAACTGTTTTTT. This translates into CAISESRKLFF.

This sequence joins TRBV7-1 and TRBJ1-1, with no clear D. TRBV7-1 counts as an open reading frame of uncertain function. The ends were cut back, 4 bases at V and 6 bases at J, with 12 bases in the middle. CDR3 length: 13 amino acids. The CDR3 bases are TGTGCCAGCAGCTTATCCTTAGACGCTGAAGCTTTCTTT. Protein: CASSLSLDAEAFF.

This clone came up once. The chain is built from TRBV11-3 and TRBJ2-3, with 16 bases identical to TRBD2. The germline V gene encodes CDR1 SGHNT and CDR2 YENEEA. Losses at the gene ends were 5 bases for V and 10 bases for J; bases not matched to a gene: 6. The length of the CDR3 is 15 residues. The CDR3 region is CASSLGTSGGASQYF. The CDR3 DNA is TGTGCCAGCAGCCTCGGGACTAGCGGGGGGGCATCGCAGTATTTT.

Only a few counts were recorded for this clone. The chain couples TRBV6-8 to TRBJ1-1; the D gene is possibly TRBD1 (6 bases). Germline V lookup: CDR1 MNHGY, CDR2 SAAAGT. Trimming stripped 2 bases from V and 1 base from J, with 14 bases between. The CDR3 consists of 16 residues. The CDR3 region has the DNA TGTGCCAGCAGTTACAGTTTTGGGGGCCCGAACACTGAAGCTTTCTTT. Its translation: CASSYSFGGPNTEAFF.

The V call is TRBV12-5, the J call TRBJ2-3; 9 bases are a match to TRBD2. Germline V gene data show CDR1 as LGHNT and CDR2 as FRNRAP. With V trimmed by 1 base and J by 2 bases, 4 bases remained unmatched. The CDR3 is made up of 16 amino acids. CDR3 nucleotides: TGTGCTAGTGGTTTGGCCAGCGGGGGGACCACAGATACGCAGTATTTT. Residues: CASGLASGGTTDTQYF.

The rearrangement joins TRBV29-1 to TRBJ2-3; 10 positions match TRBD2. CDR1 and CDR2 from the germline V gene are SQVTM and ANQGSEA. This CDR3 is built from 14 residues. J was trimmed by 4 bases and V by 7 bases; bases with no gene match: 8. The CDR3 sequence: CSAGTSGVPDTQYF. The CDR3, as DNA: TGCAGCGCCGGTACTAGCGGGGTCCCAGATACGCAGTATTTT.

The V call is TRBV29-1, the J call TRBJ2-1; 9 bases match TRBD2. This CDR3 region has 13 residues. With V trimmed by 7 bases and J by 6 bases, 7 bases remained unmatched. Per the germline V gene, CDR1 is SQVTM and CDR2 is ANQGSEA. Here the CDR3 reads CSGSGGPPNEQFF. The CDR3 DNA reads TGCAGCGGTAGCGGGGGTCCCCCCAATGAGCAGTTCTTC.

The CDR3 DNA is TGTGCCAGCAGCTTGGAGGCGGACCTCAGCTCCTACGAGCAGTACTTC. Amino acid sequence: CASSLEADLSSYEQYF. V and J are TRBV11-3 and TRBJ2-7; maybe TRBD2 (5 bases). The CDR3 loop spans 16 amino acids. The ends were cut back, 3 bases at V and 0 bases at J, with 15 bases in the middle. Germline-derived CDR1 and CDR2 are SGHNT and YENEEA.

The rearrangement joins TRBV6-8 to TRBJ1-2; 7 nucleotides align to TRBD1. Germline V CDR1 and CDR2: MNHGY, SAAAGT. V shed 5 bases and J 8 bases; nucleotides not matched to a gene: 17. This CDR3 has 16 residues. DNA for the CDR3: TGTGCCAGCAGTACGACGACAGGGTCGGGGATATGGGGCTACACCTTC. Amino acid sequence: CASSTTTGSGIWGYTF.

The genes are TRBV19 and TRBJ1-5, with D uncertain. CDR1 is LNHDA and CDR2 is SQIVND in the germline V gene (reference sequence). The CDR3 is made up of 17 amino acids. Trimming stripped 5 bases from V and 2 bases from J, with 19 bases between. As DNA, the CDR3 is TGTGCCAGTAGTGGGTTGGTTCGTGGAGGTCGCAATCAGCCCCAGCATTTT. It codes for CASSGLVRGGRNQPQHF.

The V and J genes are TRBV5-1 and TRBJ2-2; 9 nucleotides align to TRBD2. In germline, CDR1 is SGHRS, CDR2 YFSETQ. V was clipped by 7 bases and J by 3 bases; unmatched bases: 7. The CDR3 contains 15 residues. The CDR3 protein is CASWRGGRDTGELFF. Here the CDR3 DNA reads TGCGCCAGCTGGCGGGGGGGCCGGGACACCGGGGAGCTGTTTTTT.

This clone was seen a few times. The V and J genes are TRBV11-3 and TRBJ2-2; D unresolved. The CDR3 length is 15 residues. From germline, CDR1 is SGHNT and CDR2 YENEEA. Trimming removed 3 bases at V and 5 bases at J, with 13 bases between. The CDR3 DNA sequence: TGTGCCAGCAGCTTGCTTCCCAGCGATACCGGGGAGCTGTTTTTT. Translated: CASSLLPSDTGELFF.

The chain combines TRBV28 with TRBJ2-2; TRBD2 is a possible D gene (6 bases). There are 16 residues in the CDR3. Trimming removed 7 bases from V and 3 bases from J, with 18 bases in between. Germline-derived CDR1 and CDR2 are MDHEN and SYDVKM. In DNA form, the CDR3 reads TGTGCCAGCACCATTGGGGGGAGGCTGGACACCGGGGAGCTGTTTTTT. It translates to CASTIGGRLDTGELFF.

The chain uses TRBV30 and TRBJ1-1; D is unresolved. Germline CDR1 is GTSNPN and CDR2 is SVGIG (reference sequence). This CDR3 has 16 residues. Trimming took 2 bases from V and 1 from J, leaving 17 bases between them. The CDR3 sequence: CAWSSKRQWENTEAFF. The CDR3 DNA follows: TGTGCCTGGAGTAGTAAAAGGCAATGGGAGAACACTGAAGCTTTCTTT.

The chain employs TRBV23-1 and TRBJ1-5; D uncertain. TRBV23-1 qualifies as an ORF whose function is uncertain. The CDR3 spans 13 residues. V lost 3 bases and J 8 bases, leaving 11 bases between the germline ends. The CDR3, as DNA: TGCGCCAGCAGTCAGGAGGTCCGGGAGCCCCAGCATTTT. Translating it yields CASSQEVREPQHF.

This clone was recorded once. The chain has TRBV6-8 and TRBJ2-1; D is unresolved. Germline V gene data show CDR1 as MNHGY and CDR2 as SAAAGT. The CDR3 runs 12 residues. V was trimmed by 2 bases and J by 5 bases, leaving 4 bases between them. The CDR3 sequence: CASSYPDNEQFF. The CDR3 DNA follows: TGTGCCAGCAGTTACCCAGACAATGAGCAGTTCTTC.

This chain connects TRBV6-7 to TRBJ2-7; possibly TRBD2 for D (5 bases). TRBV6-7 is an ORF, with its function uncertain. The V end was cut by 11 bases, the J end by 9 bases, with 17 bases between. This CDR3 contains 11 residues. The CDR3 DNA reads TGTGCCGGAGGCCGGATGGCCGGGCAGTACTTC. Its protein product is CAGGRMAGQYF.

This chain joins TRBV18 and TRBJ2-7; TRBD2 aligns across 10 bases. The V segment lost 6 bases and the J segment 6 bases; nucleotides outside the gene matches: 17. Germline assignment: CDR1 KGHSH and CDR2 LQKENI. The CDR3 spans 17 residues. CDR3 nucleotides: TGTGCCAGCTCCCTATTAAGGGGGTTAGCGGGGGGAACCGAGCAGTACTTC. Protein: CASSLLRGLAGGTEQYF.

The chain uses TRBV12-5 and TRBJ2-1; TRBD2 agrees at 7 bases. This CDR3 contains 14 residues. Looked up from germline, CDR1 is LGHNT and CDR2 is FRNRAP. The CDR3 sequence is CASTRTSSYNEQFF. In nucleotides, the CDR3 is TGTGCCAGCACCCGGACTAGCTCCTACAATGAGCAGTTCTTC.

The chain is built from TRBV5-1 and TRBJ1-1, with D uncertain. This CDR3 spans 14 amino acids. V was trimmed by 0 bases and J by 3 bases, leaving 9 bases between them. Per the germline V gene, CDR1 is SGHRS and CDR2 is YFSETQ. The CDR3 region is CASSLGSEDTEAFF. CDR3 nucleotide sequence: TGCGCCAGCAGCTTGGGATCCGAGGACACTGAAGCTTTCTTT.

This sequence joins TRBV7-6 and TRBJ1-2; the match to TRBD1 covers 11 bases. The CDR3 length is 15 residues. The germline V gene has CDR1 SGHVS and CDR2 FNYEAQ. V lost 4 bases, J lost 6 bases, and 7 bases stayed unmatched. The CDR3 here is CASSWVDRGLNGYTF. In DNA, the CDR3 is TGTGCCAGCAGCTGGGTGGACAGGGGGCTAAATGGCTACACCTTC.

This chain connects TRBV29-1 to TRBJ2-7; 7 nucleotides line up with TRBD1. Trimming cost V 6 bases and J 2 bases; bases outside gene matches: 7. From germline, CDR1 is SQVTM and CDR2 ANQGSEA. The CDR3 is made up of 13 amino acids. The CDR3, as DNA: TGCAGCGTGGGACAGTCCTACGCCTACGAGCAGTACTTC. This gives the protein CSVGQSYAYEQYF.

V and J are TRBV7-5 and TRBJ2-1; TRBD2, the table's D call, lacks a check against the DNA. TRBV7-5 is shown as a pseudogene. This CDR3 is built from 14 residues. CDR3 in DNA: TGTGCCAGCAGCTTAGTAAGCGGGGGGGCTAAGCAGTTCTTC. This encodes CASSLVSGGAKQFF.

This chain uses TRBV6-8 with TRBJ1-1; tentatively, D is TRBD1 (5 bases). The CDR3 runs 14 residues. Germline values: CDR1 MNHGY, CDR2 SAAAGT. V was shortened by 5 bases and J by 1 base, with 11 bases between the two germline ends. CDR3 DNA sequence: TGTGCCAGCAGTGACAGCAGCGCGAACACTGAAGCTTTCTTT. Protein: CASSDSSANTEAFF.

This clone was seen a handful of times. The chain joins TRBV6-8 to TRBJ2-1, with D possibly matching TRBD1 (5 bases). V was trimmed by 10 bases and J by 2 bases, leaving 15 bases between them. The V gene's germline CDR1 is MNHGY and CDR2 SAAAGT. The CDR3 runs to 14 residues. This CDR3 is CAIRATATYNEQFF. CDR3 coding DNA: TGTGCCATCAGGGCCACCGCAACCTACAATGAGCAGTTCTTC.